This T cell receptor beta chain was identified in a study of blood T cells in healthy people across ages. For the second PCR, which ran for 7 to 11 cycles, a sample-barcoded 5' primer and a J-beta primer mix were used. Template switching added a 12-random-nucleotide identifier to every cDNA molecule. TCRdb called the 5' RACE reads again in MiXCR, with one record for every CDR3 protein. The profile shows some 1.5 million distinct CDR3 sequences, over 25% of them singletons. The CDR3 is made up of 13 amino acids. Germline CDR1 SEHNR, CDR2 FQNEAQ (reference sequence). Trimming took 5 bases from V and 4 from J, leaving 10 bases between them. This clonotype has at least ten counts.

The genes are TRBV7-9 and TRBJ2-3; D not certain. The source material was blood. The origin of this receptor is a woman aged 25 to 39 in good health. The CDR3 spells CASSPPSADTQYF. Here the CDR3 DNA reads TGTGCCAGCAGCCCCCCAAGCGCAGATACGCAGTATTTT.